The clone carrying this T cell receptor beta chain was counted between two and nine times. Antigen specificity is unknown. The data belong to a study of cytomegalovirus exposure and HLA in healthy donors. This CDR3 is built from 15 residues. Germline V gene sequence: CDR1 LNHDA, CDR2 SQIVND (reference sequence). V was trimmed by 4 bases and J by 2 bases, leaving 15 bases between them. In the PCR, 60 Vbeta and 13 Jbeta primers were used. Clones were read by immunoSEQ multiplex PCR, and TCRdb kept only the in-frame ones, dropping some. The sample includes more than 55,000 clones, roughly four fifths seen only once; the top ten take less than 2%. Findings and caveats of the study: By HLA locus, TCR association rates varied in a later analysis, with DRB1 showing the most and HLA-C the fewest.

This TCR was recovered from a human donor in good health. Input material: PBMCs. The chain has TRBV19 and TRBJ2-7; the D gene is possibly TRBD1 (6 bases). The CDR3 nucleotides read TGTGCCAGTAGTAAAGACCGGGACACGGCCTACGAGCAGTACTTC. Protein product: CASSKDRDTAYEQYF.